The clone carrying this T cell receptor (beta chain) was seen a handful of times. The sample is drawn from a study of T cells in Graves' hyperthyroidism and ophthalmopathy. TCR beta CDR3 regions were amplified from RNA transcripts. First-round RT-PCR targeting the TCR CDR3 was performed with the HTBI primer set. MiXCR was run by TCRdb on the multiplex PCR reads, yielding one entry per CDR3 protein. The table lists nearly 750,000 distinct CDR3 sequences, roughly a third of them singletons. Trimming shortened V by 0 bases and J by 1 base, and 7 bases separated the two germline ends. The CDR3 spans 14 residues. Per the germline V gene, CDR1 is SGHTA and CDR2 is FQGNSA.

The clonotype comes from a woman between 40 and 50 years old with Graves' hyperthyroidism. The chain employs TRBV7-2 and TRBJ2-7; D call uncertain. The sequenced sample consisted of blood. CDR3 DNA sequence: TGTGCCAGCAGCTTAGCTCCTGAATCCTACGAGCAGTACTTC. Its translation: CASSLAPESYEQYF.